This TCR beta chain emerged from a study of neurological immune-mediated disorders (dated by TCRdb to between 2018 and 2021). In the study overall: Peripheral blood TCR-beta repertoires from HTLV-I-associated myelopathy (HAM/TSP) patients, multiple sclerosis patients and healthy controls were compared by UMI-based sequencing. The cohort comprised roughly 70 subjects: 15 or so HAM/TSP patients, 35 or so multiple sclerosis patients and 20 healthy controls. The roughly 110 TCR-beta libraries covered PBMC samples along with longitudinal samples, technical triplicates, and paired sorted CD4+ and CD8+ T-cell subsets. The research as a whole found: Across subjects, expanded clones never shared an identical CDR3 amino acid sequence, which suggests that the TCR-beta repertoires in every group were private. TCR clonal expansion was highest in HAM/TSP patients and lowest in MS patients, with MS patients falling below even healthy controls.

For the unsorted PBMC libraries, 2 million PBMCs were stored in RNAlater at -80 degrees C until RNA extraction and were used to generate the libraries. Peripheral blood was subjected to Ficoll-Hypaque density gradient centrifugation to isolate PBMCs, which were then cryopreserved in liquid nitrogen. V lost 4 bases and J lost 3 bases, and the count of bases not matched to a germline gene is 3. Spanning cysteine to phenylalanine, the CDR3 consists of 13 amino acids. Only the CDR3 portion is preserved as DNA: 39 bases, with reading frame beginning at the first base. For CDR1 and CDR2, the germline V gene lists MGHRA and YSYEKL. cDNA was synthesized by template-switch 5'RACE using a primer carrying a 10-nucleotide random unique molecular identifier by which each TCR transcript was tagged. Each sequencing run produced over 160 million TCR-beta sequences covering 15-18 subjects. Total RNA was extracted with the RNeasy kit. Using the KAPA Real-time Library Amplification kit, TCR-beta VDJ regions were amplified with primers for the TCR constant region and the 5'RACE anchor. Sample indexes and Illumina adaptors were added in a first PCR, after which library yield was increased in a second PCR. After Ampure bead purification, the TCR product of roughly 650 bp was size-selected on a 2% E-gel SizeSelection system. Before pooling, library quality was assessed on a Bioanalyzer, concentration was determined with Qubit, and library quantification was performed with the Kapa Library Quantification kit. Paired-end 2 x 150 bp sequencing of the libraries was performed on an Illumina HiSeq 2500. To increase sequence diversity, about 23-32% phiX was spiked into each library pool. On the authors' methods: Quality-filtered reads were processed with the UMI-based MiGEC pipeline, and over 90% of raw TCR sequences were removed by the MiGEC pipeline during error correction. VDJ genes were aligned to IMGT germline references, and clonotypes were defined by unique CDR3 amino acid sequence plus V-J genes. Clonal expansion, Shannon diversity and CDR3 relatedness were evaluated with VDJtools (CalcPairwiseDistances, ClusterSamples), while phylogenetic trees were built in CLCbio workbench. Expanded clones were defined as having at least 8 unique UMIs, based on coefficient-of-variation modelling across technical triplicates. TCRdb cleaned the public reads at Q25 with fastp, built clones with MiXCR and kept in-frame beta chains. Rows are unified per CDR3 protein, each entry keeping the most common DNA and genes. The V and J calls shown here were made by TCRdb, not taken from the authors' results. Across this sample there are about 48,000 distinct CDR3 sequences, with 10% seen only once. The top ten constitute less than 25% of the sample.

This clonotype was seen many times. Its antigen is not yet known. No quality values exist for individual bases; no much larger clone is one base distant. The sample consisted of PBMCs. The TCR originated in a woman aged 40 to 50 with HTLV-1-associated myelopathy (HAM/TSP). The chain is assembled from TRBV4-1 and TRBJ2-7, and 7 bases in between align with TRBD1. The CDR3 amino acid sequence is: CASSRGQSYEQYF. DNA sequence: TGCGCCAGCAGCCGGGGACAGAGCTACGAGCAGTACTTC.